The present entry profiles one T cell receptor beta chain with its context. Original methodology: Reference gene primer amplification in the assay estimated nucleated cell counts. TCRdb's copy holds only in-frame clones and misses some; the assay was immunoSEQ multiplex PCR. That table supplies the V and J calls and clone size; D and trimming were determined from the DNA. The profile shows approximately 100,000 clones, about 89% of them singletons. The data were taken from a study of blood T cell repertoires in COVID-19. The wider study: Donors in the United States, Italy and Spain gave samples during acute or convalescent COVID-19. PBMCs, B-cell-depleted T cells, or T cells provided the cDNA or gDNA that made up the material.

The sequence was obtained from a man aged 50-59 years with acute or convalescent COVID-19. The sample comprised peripheral blood.

CDR3 sequence reads: CAWRRLNRGSSGANVLTF. As DNA, the CDR3 is TGTGCCTGGAGGCGCCTGAACAGGGGCAGCTCTGGGGCCAACGTCCTGACTTTC. This chain links TRBV30 with TRBJ2-6, with 7 positions matching TRBD1. Germline V gene lookup returns CDR1 GTSNPN and CDR2 SVGIG (reference sequence). This CDR3 comprises 18 residues. J gave up 0 bases and V 3 bases, and 11 bases lay outside the gene matches.